This is a list of T cell receptor beta chains from one sample in a study of CD8 T cells in ankylosing spondylitis. In TCRdb, the 5' RACE reads were re-called with MiXCR into one record per CDR3 protein. The sample yields over 700,000 distinct CDR3 sequences, 15% to 20% seen once. Material for sequencing was blood, either unsorted or a sorted T cell fraction (not recorded which). All receptors come from a male donor with ankylosing spondylitis. Each CDR3 is given with its conserved first and last residue. Each record gives: V gene, J gene, CDR3 length, CDR3 protein.

TRBV11-2	TRBJ2-7	16	CASRGEAGGVVYEQYF
TRBV7-2	TRBJ2-1	17	CASSFPTTSGSRNEQFF
TRBV5-1	TRBJ2-7	15	CASSFLLAETYEQYF
TRBV5-1	TRBJ1-1	16	CASSSYTGGSYTEAFF
TRBV10-1	TRBJ2-3	14	CASSEVENLDTQYF
TRBV6-4	TRBJ2-1	13	CASSDRANNEQFF
TRBV11-2	TRBJ2-7	13	CASSLPGGYEQYF
TRBV12-3/TRBV12-4	TRBJ1-2	14	CASTPRGGSYGYTF
TRBV4-1	TRBJ1-2	16	CASSQDPGQDVYGYTF
TRBV20-1	TRBJ1-5	18	CSARDRWGGSFSNQPQHF
TRBV3-1	TRBJ2-5	16	CASSHRTSGKGETQYF
TRBV15	TRBJ2-5	13	CATSPLDQETQYF
TRBV5-1	TRBJ2-3	15	CASRRDGQATDTQYF
TRBV20-1	TRBJ1-5	15	CSAPSRDREGQPQHF
TRBV12-3/TRBV12-4	TRBJ1-1	13	CASSQGEGAEAFF
TRBV4-1	TRBJ1-6	15	CASSQDPYGLGPLHF
TRBV20-1	TRBJ2-7	16	CSARPFPTGVPYEQYF
TRBV15	TRBJ2-5	15	CATTPSGGWGETQYF
TRBV11-2	TRBJ2-7	13	CASSPPGPSLQYF
TRBV6-1	TRBJ1-5	17	CASSRTGGLDSNQPQHF
TRBV5-1	TRBJ1-2	16	CASSLRPTGESTGYTF
TRBV12-3/TRBV12-4	TRBJ2-1	15	CASSFGLAGGFEQFF
TRBV24-1	TRBJ2-1	16	CATSDLRQARPVEQFF
TRBV2	TRBJ1-5	17	CASSENRAAYSNQPQHF
TRBV15	TRBJ1-4	16	CATSRDQGRTNEKLFF
TRBV9	TRBJ2-1	15	CASSARGSTYNEQFF
TRBV20-1	TRBJ2-3	17	CSARDVGGHPSTDTQYF
TRBV4-3	TRBJ2-5	14	CASSQGGGGETQYF
TRBV10-3	TRBJ2-5	13	CATVAGVEETQYF
TRBV7-8	TRBJ2-1	14	CASSRATSYNEQFF
TRBV7-2	TRBJ2-7	16	CASSLVASGLSYEQYF
TRBV24-1	TRBJ2-1	22	CASSDPTSGRGGGGRSYNEQFF
TRBV30	TRBJ1-1	16	CAWSTSGRKAPTEAFF
TRBV5-5	TRBJ2-1	15	CASSSPSGIYNEQFF
TRBV6-1	TRBJ2-3	18	CASTTYPRGREDTDTQYF
TRBV30	TRBJ1-1	11	CAWLVSTEAFF
TRBV4-3	TRBJ1-2	17	CASSQDLGTGVAYGYTF
TRBV6-1	TRBJ1-2	13	CAITTWANYGYTF
TRBV5-1	TRBJ2-4	15	CASSLDVTYANIQYF
TRBV7-9	TRBJ2-1	13	CASRSRNYNEQFF
TRBV20-1	TRBJ2-7	11	CSARVVGEQYF
TRBV5-1	TRBJ1-1	14	CASSLMAANTEAFF
TRBV7-2	TRBJ2-3	12	CASSIIPGTQYF
TRBV7-3	TRBJ1-2	14	CASSSRTVIYGYTF